This is a list of T cell receptor beta chains from one sample in a study of OX40 agonist ivuxolimab in advanced cancers. This table comes from immunoSEQ multiplex PCR, and its TCRdb copy is limited to in-frame clones, with some not included. The table includes 77,000 or so clones, 92% detected once. This specimen was CD4+ or CD8+ T cells sorted from blood, taken in a trial of the OX40 agonist ivuxolimab. These receptors were taken from an adult with an advanced solid tumor such as melanoma, head and neck, liver or kidney cancer. Each CDR3 is given with its conserved first and last residue. D genes are given only for firm matches.

v_gene	d_gene	j_gene	CDR3aa
TRBV6-6	-	TRBJ2-5	CAGRTTYQETQYF
TRBV27	-	TRBJ1-2	CASSPIAGVGYGYTF
TRBV12-5	-	TRBJ2-2	CASGLVPLPTDGELFF
TRBV11-1	-	TRBJ1-1	CASTRSGDWTEAFF
TRBV27	TRBD1	TRBJ1-5	CASSVKTGLQPQHF
TRBV7-2	-	TRBJ1-1	CASSVTGFKAFF
TRBV7-9	-	TRBJ2-7	CASSLDSMVISYEQYF
TRBV29-1	TRBD2	TRBJ2-1	CSVWTSKGAGNEQFF
TRBV10-2	-	TRBJ2-5	CASSEGGGFGAQYF
TRBV29-1	-	TRBJ2-7	CSVEDRGRGEYEQYF
TRBV5-6	-	TRBJ2-3	CASSQAGVAGTDTQYF
TRBV7-6	-	TRBJ2-3	CASSLAVADTQYF
TRBV5-6	-	TRBJ1-1	CASSFGRGSTEAFF
TRBV11-2	-	TRBJ1-2	CASSLGGPKNYGYTF
TRBV15	-	TRBJ1-6	CATNGEGTGSYNSPLHF
TRBV6-5	TRBD2	TRBJ2-7	CASSYSGLASYEQYF
TRBV11-3	TRBD2	TRBJ2-1	CASSYLPPRLAGDNEQFF
TRBV7-9	TRBD1	TRBJ1-5	CASSATGSNQPQHF
TRBV11-1	TRBD2	TRBJ2-5	CASSRPPGGAGETQYF
TRBV4-3	TRBD1	TRBJ1-5	CASSGGTGRGQPQHF
TRBV19	TRBD2	TRBJ2-7	CASSQPGLGYEQYF
TRBV27	-	TRBJ2-3	CASSPFSGAGTDTQYF
TRBV14	-	TRBJ2-7	CASSQALGTTQYF
TRBV6-5	-	TRBJ2-2	CASSYSNSLNTGELFF
TRBV5-1	TRBD1	TRBJ2-7	CASSSGDREKYEQYF
TRBV11-3	-	TRBJ2-7	CASGVTSSYEQYF
TRBV5-6	-	TRBJ2-7	CASSSTSYEQYF
TRBV6-6	-	TRBJ1-6	CASSSQGWNSPLHF
TRBV6-5	-	TRBJ1-1	CASSYSNVGEAFF
TRBV4-1	-	TRBJ2-5	CASSQQGGGSETQYF
TRBV4-1	-	TRBJ2-7	CASSQGLPRDEQYF
TRBV7-9	TRBD1	TRBJ2-7	CASSPAGGTGFYEQYF
TRBV6-1	-	TRBJ1-6	CASSETGLPYNSPLHF
TRBV4-2	TRBD1	TRBJ1-4	CASSQEDGTGGPKLFF
TRBV27	-	TRBJ2-1	CASSFTRVNEQFF
TRBV11-2	TRBD1	TRBJ1-4	CASSLKGTGVGNEKLFF
TRBV4-3	TRBD1	TRBJ2-1	CASSQDGGQYNEQFF
TRBV6-5	-	TRBJ1-6	CASSYDPGLNSPLHF
TRBV4-1	-	TRBJ1-5	CASSQEGHGLQPQHF
TRBV11-2	-	TRBJ1-1	CASSPRGSPMENTEAFF
TRBV13	-	TRBJ1-1	CASSLEGGNTEAFF
TRBV9	TRBD1	TRBJ2-2	CASGARGHDGELFF
TRBV7-9	-	TRBJ2-3	CASSLALPDTQYF
TRBV18	-	TRBJ2-7	CASSPRTGLYEQYF
TRBV2	TRBD2	TRBJ2-3	CASSEWGAGTSEDTQYF
TRBV9	-	TRBJ1-2	CASSVEVGLGYGYTF
TRBV7-3	TRBD1	TRBJ2-3	CASSYGTGPPSF
TRBV7-9	-	TRBJ1-2	CASSPPQQSGYTF
TRBV11-2	-	TRBJ2-7	CASSLGSGFYEQYF
TRBV6-5	-	TRBJ1-1	CASSYSNGLNTEAFF
TRBV7-9	TRBD2	TRBJ2-3	CASSLEAGSDTQYF
TRBV7-8	-	TRBJ2-1	CASSLRRSSYNEQFF